Below, one TCR beta chain is given with its context. The sample originates from a study of CD8 T cells in Susac syndrome. The multiple sclerosis control group was made up of treatment-naive patients with stable or active relapsing-remitting disease. Random hexamers were used to reverse transcribe the RNA input (about 0.5 to 1 ug). Each CDR3 protein is one row after TCRdb ran MiXCR on the immunoSEQ multiplex PCR reads. The repertoire holds over 150,000 distinct CDR3 sequences, with roughly 92% as singletons. The source material was CD4+ T cells from PBMCs. This clonotype was obtained from a human donor with multiple sclerosis.

CDR3 in DNA: TGTGCCAGCAGCGACCCGGGGGCGAACTATGGCTACACCTTC. It is translated as CASSDPGANYGYTF. The gene calls are TRBV9 and TRBJ1-2, with D perhaps TRBD1 (6 bases). The V end lost 3 bases, the J end lost 2 bases, and 11 bases lay between the germline ends. CDR3 size: 14 residues. From germline, CDR1 is SGDLS and CDR2 YYNGEE.